The subject of this entry is one T cell receptor beta chain. Its target is unknown. The repertoire was sequenced with immunoSEQ multiplex PCR; TCRdb's copy has only in-frame clones and lacks some. The table includes approximately 17,000 clones, 60% to 75% detected once. These data come from a study of PD-1 blockade in classical Hodgkin lymphoma. Noted time point: cycle 4 day 1 (C4D1), after 6 weeks of nivolumab. Patients all relapsed after autologous stem cell transplantation, and there was variation in brentuximab vedotin exposure. Patients had relapsed/refractory classical Hodgkin lymphoma with complete response, partial response or progressive disease as best response. CDR1 PRHDT and CDR2 FYEKMQ come from the germline V gene (reference sequence). Trimming took 5 bases from V and 1 from J; bases not matched to a gene: 10. This CDR3 is 17 amino acids long. General study points: CD4+ TCR diversity, unlike CD8+, rose significantly by C4D1. It was among complete responders that baseline diversity resembled that of newly diagnosed patients. Causes of the repertoire differences remain undefined, possibly disease activity or prior therapy.

Here the sequenced sample was peripheral blood mononuclear cells (PBMCs), taken before the fourth cycle of nivolumab. The chain recombines TRBV13 with TRBJ1-2; the match to TRBD1 covers 10 bases. The TCR was taken from a human donor with classical Hodgkin lymphoma. CDR3: CASSHYAGTGDNYGYTF. CDR3 coding DNA: TGTGCCAGCAGCCATTACGCCGGGACAGGGGATAACTATGGCTACACCTTC.